The T cell receptor (beta chain) under discussion was sequenced for a study of beta chain features in type 1 diabetes. Germline V gives CDR1 GTSNPN, CDR2 SVGIG (reference sequence). This CDR3 is built from 13 residues. V lost 2 bases and J lost 1, with 7 bases in between. About this clone itself: Antigen: not known. The sample carries other DNA sequences with the same CDR3.

Study-wide results and limits: Type 1 diabetes patients showed a moderate but significant shortening of TCRB CDR3s in all four CD4+ subsets.

The whole isolated RNA underwent reverse transcription, so sequencing captured expressed TCRB transcripts. Produced via immunoSEQ multiplex PCR; TCRdb's table is partial and in-frame only. The table has 250,000 to 350,000 clones, 15% seen once; the top ten hold 0.015% to 0.017%. The sample consisted of naive CD4+ T cells from blood. This chain connects TRBV30 to TRBJ2-3; D remains ambiguous. The sequence was obtained from a man younger than 35 with type 1 diabetes. The CDR3 coding sequence is TGTGCCTGGAGTCCTGGAGGCACAGATACGCAGTATTTT. Translating gives CAWSPGGTDTQYF.